The entry that follows covers one T cell receptor beta chain sequence. This specimen comes from a study of response to subunit inactivated influenza vaccine. In TCRdb, the RT-PCR reads were re-called with MiXCR into one record per CDR3 protein. The sample carries approximately 310,000 distinct CDR3 sequences, 21% recorded once. The CDR3 covers 15 residues. Trimming pared 4 bases from V and 10 bases from J, leaving 20 bases between. The chain uses TRBV12-3 or TRBV12-4 and TRBJ1-5; D not resolved. The sequence was obtained from a man in his fifties or sixties who received an inactivated influenza vaccine. Sequenced here: PBMCs from blood, sampled about 20 months after vaccination. Here the CDR3 reads CASSSGRREALPQHF. In nucleotides, the CDR3 is TGTGCCAGCAGTTCCGGGCGGAGAGAGGCCCTCCCCCAGCATTTT.